Reported below is one T cell receptor (beta chain). The data belong to a study of CD8+CD57+ T cells in acquired aplastic anemia. About the research overall: The average for DNA from sorted CD4+ and CD8+ cells was around 3.4 ug. Read counts for CD4+ cells (from healthy donors) averaged around 10 million.

The CDR3 has 16 amino acids. CDR1 and CDR2 from the germline V gene are WNHNN and SYGVQD (reference sequence). V shed 5 bases and J 2 bases; nucleotides not matched to a gene: 10. The study profiled TCR beta VDJ and CDR3 using genomic DNA as template. Via MiXCR, TCRdb re-called the reads, giving one row per CDR3 protein. The sample lists 110,000 or so distinct CDR3 sequences, 51% seen once, with approximately 32% in the top ten. The sequencing sample was made of sorted CD4+, CD8+, or CD8+CD57+ T cells (not recorded which) from PBMCs. The chain employs TRBV10-1 and TRBJ2-7, with 9 bases that match TRBD1. The sequence was obtained from a human donor in good health, serving as a control. This CDR3 is CASSHPGQGKAYEQYF. For the CDR3, the DNA is TGCGCCAGCAGTCACCCGGGACAGGGAAAGGCCTACGAGCAGTACTTC.